The clone carrying this T cell receptor (delta chain) was detected only a few times. This DNA's translation and the protein TCRdb lists, from a much larger clone, do not match at residue 12, likely due to a read error; the protein shown is translated from the DNA. The source of the sample is a study of γδ T cells in repeated Plasmodium falciparum infection. TCRdb reprocessed the multiplex PCR reads using CATT. The sample includes 85,000 to 100,000 delta-chain clones, 0.95% to 1% of them seen just once. Gammadelta T cells were flow-sorted from PBMC into Vgamma9/Vdelta2+ and Vdelta2-negative populations for bulk analysis. This CDR3 has 21 amino acids. V shed 1 base, J shed 0 bases, and the junction held 11 bases outside the gene matches. Germline loops: CDR1 GEAIGNYY, CDR2 EKD.

Sequencing was done on a sample of gamma-delta T cells from blood. The chain has TRDV2 and TRDJ3, with 10 bases fitting TRDD3. No J segment appears in TCRdb, so it was assigned here by matching the sequence to germline. The clonotype was recovered from a pool of human donors (malaria-infected and uninfected, not separated). The chain's CDR3 is CACDTEKPGDTVSWDTRQMFF. Here the CDR3 DNA reads TGTGCCTGTGACACAGAGAAACCGGGGGATACGGTCTCCTGGGACACCCGACAGATGTTTTTC.